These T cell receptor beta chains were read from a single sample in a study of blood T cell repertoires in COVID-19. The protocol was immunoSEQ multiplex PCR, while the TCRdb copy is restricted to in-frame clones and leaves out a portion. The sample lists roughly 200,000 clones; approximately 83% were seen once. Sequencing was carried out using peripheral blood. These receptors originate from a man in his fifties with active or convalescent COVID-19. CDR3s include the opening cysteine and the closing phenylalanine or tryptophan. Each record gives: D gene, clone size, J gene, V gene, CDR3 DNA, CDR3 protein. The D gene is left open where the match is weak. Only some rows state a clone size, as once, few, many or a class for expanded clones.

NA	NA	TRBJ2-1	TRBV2	TGTGCCAGCAGCCCTACCGGGGACAATGAGCAGTTCTTC	CASSPTGDNEQFF
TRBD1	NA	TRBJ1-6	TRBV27	TGTGCCAGCACCCCGGGACAGGGTTCACCCCTCCACTTT	CASTPGQGSPLHF
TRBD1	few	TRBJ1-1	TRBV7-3	TGTGCCAGCAGTCCAGGGGGAGACACTGAAGCTTTCTTT	CASSPGGDTEAFF
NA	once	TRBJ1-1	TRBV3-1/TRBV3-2	TGTGCCACCGCCGGCAGGGGTCGGACTGAAGCTTTCTTT	CATAGRGRTEAFF
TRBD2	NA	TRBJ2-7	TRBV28	TGTGCCAGCAGTTTTCGGACTAGCGGGGCTAGCTCCTACGAGCAGTACTTC	CASSFRTSGASSYEQYF
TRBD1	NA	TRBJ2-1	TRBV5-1	TGCGCCAGCAGCTTGGACAGGGGCGGAATGTACAATGAGCAGTTCTTC	CASSLDRGGMYNEQFF
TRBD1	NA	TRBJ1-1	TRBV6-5	TGTGCCAGCAGCCGACCGGGACAGGGGCTCACTGAAGCTTTCTTT	CASSRPGQGLTEAFF
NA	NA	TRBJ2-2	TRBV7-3	TGTGCCAGCAGCTCCCAGGGTGGTAGCGGAGCCGGGGAGCTGTTTTTT	CASSSQGGSGAGELFF
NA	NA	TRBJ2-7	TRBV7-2	TGTGCCAGCAGCTTAGCGAACAGGGAGACCTACGAGCAGTACTTC	CASSLANRETYEQYF
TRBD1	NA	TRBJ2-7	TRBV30	TGTGCCTGGAGTGGCGGACAGGGGTCCTCCTACGAGCAGTACTTC	CAWSGGQGSSYEQYF
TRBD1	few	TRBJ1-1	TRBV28	TGTGCCAGCATCCCCAGGGGACAGGGGGCTGTGGCTGAAGCTTTCTTT	CASIPRGQGAVAEAFF
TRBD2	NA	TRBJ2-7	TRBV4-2	TGTGCCAGCAGCCAAGCACTAGCGGGGGGTATCACCTACGAGCAGTACTTC	CASSQALAGGITYEQYF
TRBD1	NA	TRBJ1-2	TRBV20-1	TGCAGTGCTAGTGCTGACCGGGACAGGGTAGGGGATGGCTACACCTTC	CSASADRDRVGDGYTF
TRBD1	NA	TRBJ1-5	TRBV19	TGTGCCAGTAGTATAGAGGGGACAGTGGATCAGCCCCAGCATTTT	CASSIEGTVDQPQHF
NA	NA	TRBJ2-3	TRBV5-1	TGCGCCAGCAGCTTACAGGGTGATACGCAGTATTTT	CASSLQGDTQYF
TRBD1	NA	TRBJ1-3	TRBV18	TGTGCCAGCTCCACCTGGGGGACAGGGGTCCCTACCTCTGGAAACACCATATATTTT	CASSTWGTGVPTSGNTIYF
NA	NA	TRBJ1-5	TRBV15	TGTGCCACCAGCAGAGGTTTCAGGGTCCCTCAGCCCCAGCATTTT	CATSRGFRVPQPQHF
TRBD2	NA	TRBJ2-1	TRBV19	TGTGCCAGTAGTTCTAGCGGGGGGGGCAATGAGCAGTTCTTC	CASSSSGGGNEQFF
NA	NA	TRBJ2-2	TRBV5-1	TGCGCCAGCAGCTTGGATGGAGGGGACACCGGGGAGCTGTTTTTT	CASSLDGGDTGELFF
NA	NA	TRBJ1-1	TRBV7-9	TGTGCCAGCGGTCATACGGGCACTGAAGCTTTCTTT	CASGHTGTEAFF
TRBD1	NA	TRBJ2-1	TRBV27	TGTGCCAGCAGTTTAGAACAGGGGGCATATGTAGAGCAGTTCTTC	CASSLEQGAYVEQFF
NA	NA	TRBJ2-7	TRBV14	TGTGCCAGCAGCCAAGATTTAGGGGGGGCCCAAACCTACGAGCAGTACTTC	CASSQDLGGAQTYEQYF
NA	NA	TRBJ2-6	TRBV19	TGTGCCAGTAGTATGGTGGAGATCTCTGGGGCCAACGTCCTGACTTTC	CASSMVEISGANVLTF
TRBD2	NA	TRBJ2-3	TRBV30	TGCTCCACCGCTTCGGCTGGCGGGGGGCACACAGATACGCAGTATTTT	CSTASAGGGHTDTQYF
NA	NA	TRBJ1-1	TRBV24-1	TGTGCCACCAGTGATTTGTTCCCAGGGGAAACAGGCACTGAAGCTTTCTTT	CATSDLFPGETGTEAFF
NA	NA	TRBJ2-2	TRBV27	TGTGCCAGCAGTTTAAGCTTCACCGGGGAGCTGTTTTTT	CASSLSFTGELFF
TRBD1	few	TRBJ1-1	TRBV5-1	TGCGCCAGCAGCGAGGGACAGTGGGGCGGTGAAGCTTTCTTT	CASSEGQWGGEAFF
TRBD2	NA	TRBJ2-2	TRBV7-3	TGTGCCAGCAGCTTCAGCGGGGGGGCCAACACCGGGGAGCTGTTTTTT	CASSFSGGANTGELFF
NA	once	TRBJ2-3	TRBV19	TGTGCCAGTACCTCGGCACGACAGCGCACAGATACGCAGTATTTT	CASTSARQRTDTQYF
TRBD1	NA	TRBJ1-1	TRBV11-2	TGTGCCAGCAGCCTGGACAGGGACACTGAAGCTTTCTTT	CASSLDRDTEAFF
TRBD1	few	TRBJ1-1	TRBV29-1	TGCAGCGTTGAAAGGACAGGGAACACTGAAGCTTTCTTT	CSVERTGNTEAFF
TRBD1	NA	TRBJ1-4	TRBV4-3	TGCGCCAGCAGCCAAAGACCCGGGACAGGTCGCGTGGATGAAAAACTGTTTTTT	CASSQRPGTGRVDEKLFF
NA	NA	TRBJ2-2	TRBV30	TGTGCCTGGAGTGTTGGACTCCTACACACCGGGGAGCTGTTTTTT	CAWSVGLLHTGELFF
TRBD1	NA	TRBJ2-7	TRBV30	TGTGCCTGGAGTGTAAGGCAGGGGGCTGAGCAGTACTTC	CAWSVRQGAEQYF
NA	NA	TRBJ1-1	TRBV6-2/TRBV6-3	TGTGCCAGCAGTCACCACGTCCCCGGGAACACTGAAGCTTTCTTT	CASSHHVPGNTEAFF
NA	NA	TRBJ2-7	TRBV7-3	TGTGCCAGCAGCGCCTTACCGGGCTACGAGCAGTACTTC	CASSALPGYEQYF
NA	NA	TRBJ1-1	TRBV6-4	TGTGCCAGCAGTGACCGGGGGGGTGAAGCTTTCTTT	CASSDRGGEAFF
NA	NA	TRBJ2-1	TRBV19	TGTGCCAGTAGCCGCCGGACAGCCCTCGGGTGGGATGAGCAGTTCTTC	CASSRRTALGWDEQFF
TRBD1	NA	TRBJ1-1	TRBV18	TGTGCCAGCTCACAATTAACAGGGGAACGTGGTGAAGCTTTCTTT	CASSQLTGERGEAFF
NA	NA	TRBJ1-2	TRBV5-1	TGCGCCAGCAGCTTGGGGCAGGGTACGGGTGGCTACACCTTC	CASSLGQGTGGYTF
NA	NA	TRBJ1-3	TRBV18	TGTGCCAGCTCGCCTCTTTCCGGGACTTCGACGGGAAACACCATATATTTT	CASSPLSGTSTGNTIYF
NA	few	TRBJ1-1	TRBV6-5	TGTGCCAGCAGTTCCCTGCGGTCGTTCGGGACTGAAGCTTTCTTT	CASSSLRSFGTEAFF
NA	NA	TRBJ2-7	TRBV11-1	TGTGCCAGCAGCTTAGGACAGACCTACGAGCAGTACTTC	CASSLGQTYEQYF
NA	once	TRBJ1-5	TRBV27	TGTGCCAGCAGTCCACAGGGTTTTCGGAATCAGCCCCAGCATTTT	CASSPQGFRNQPQHF
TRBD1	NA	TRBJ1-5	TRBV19	TGTGCCAGCCGGGACAGGGGCAATCAGCCCCAGCATTTT	CASRDRGNQPQHF
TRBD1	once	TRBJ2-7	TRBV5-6	TGTGCCAGCAGCTGGGACAGGGGCTACGAGCAGTACTTC	CASSWDRGYEQYF
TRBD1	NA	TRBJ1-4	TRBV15	TGTGCCACCAGCAGCAGGGGGCGAAATGAAAAACTGTTTTTT	CATSSRGRNEKLFF
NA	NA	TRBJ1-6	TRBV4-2	TGTGCCAGCAGCCGGGAGGGGGAAGATAATTCACCCCTCCACTTT	CASSREGEDNSPLHF
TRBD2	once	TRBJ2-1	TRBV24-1	TGTGCCACCAGTGATACGCTACCTGGGACTAGCGGATCCTACAATGAGCAGTTCTTC	CATSDTLPGTSGSYNEQFF
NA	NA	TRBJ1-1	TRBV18	TGTGCCAGCTCCCCCGGGGTCCTCCCAACCCCTGAAGCTTTCTTT	CASSPGVLPTPEAFF
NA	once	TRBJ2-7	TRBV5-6	TGTGCCAGCAGCCGGCTGGCTGCGCGACTGACCTACGAGCAGTACTTC	CASSRLAARLTYEQYF
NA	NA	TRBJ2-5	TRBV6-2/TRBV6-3	TGTGCCAGCAGTAGGACTACAGGACCCCAGTACTTC	CASSRTTGPQYF
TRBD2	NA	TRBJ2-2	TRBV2	TGTGCCAGCAGTGAAGCGCGGGGGGCGGGAACCGGGGAGCTGTTTTTT	CASSEARGAGTGELFF